The rows below give T cell receptor beta chains drawn from one sample of a study of identical twins. One entry per CDR3 protein, called by TCRdb with MiXCR from the 5' RACE reads. Of approximately 670,000 distinct CDR3 sequences detected, around 6% appear once; the ten largest clones hold approximately 1.6%. Sequencing input: naive T cells sorted from blood. The receptors shown here come from a man aged 18 to 29 in good health. CDR3s include the opening cysteine and the closing phenylalanine or tryptophan. The order of the fields is D gene, clone size, V gene, J gene, CDR3 protein, CDR3 DNA. A D gene is named only where the DNA matches it firmly. The size entry is marked missing in some rows and otherwise reads once, few, many or a size class.

D gene: -; clone size: -; V gene: TRBV12-3/TRBV12-4; J gene: TRBJ2-1; CDR3 protein: CASSFTPVLYNEQFF; CDR3 DNA: TGTGCCAGCAGCTTCACACCCGTACTCTACAATGAGCAGTTCTTC
D gene: TRBD1; clone size: -; V gene: TRBV12-5; J gene: TRBJ1-5; CDR3 protein: CASAPPGQINQPQHF; CDR3 DNA: TGTGCTAGTGCTCCGCCGGGACAGATCAATCAGCCCCAGCATTTT
D gene: TRBD1; clone size: -; V gene: TRBV11-2; J gene: TRBJ1-1; CDR3 protein: CASSRYGHAPGQGALNTEAFF; CDR3 DNA: TGTGCCAGCAGCCGTTACGGACACGCTCCGGGACAGGGGGCTCTGAACACTGAAGCTTTCTTT
D gene: -; clone size: few; V gene: TRBV7-9; J gene: TRBJ1-5; CDR3 protein: CASSLFPGVGAQHF; CDR3 DNA: TGTGCCAGCAGCTTATTTCCGGGAGTAGGAGCCCAGCATTTT
D gene: TRBD1; clone size: many; V gene: TRBV5-1; J gene: TRBJ1-2; CDR3 protein: CASSLAGQSDYGYTF; CDR3 DNA: TGCGCCAGCAGCCTGGCGGGACAGAGTGACTATGGCTACACCTTC
D gene: TRBD1; clone size: many; V gene: TRBV11-2; J gene: TRBJ2-3; CDR3 protein: CASSTGTGEVYTQYF; CDR3 DNA: TGTGCCAGCAGCACTGGGACAGGGGAGGTGTATACGCAGTATTTT
D gene: TRBD1; clone size: many; V gene: TRBV7-9; J gene: TRBJ1-6; CDR3 protein: CASRGTGVDNSPLHF; CDR3 DNA: TGTGCCAGCAGGGGGACAGGGGTTGATAATTCACCCCTCCACTTT
D gene: TRBD1; clone size: many; V gene: TRBV20-1; J gene: TRBJ1-4; CDR3 protein: CSAGRDRLNEKLFF; CDR3 DNA: TGCAGTGCTGGCCGGGACAGGCTAAATGAAAAACTGTTTTTT
D gene: -; clone size: few; V gene: TRBV12-3/TRBV12-4; J gene: TRBJ2-3; CDR3 protein: CAGQGGEATDTQYF; CDR3 DNA: TGTGCCGGGCAGGGGGGGGAGGCCACAGATACGCAGTATTTT
D gene: -; clone size: many; V gene: TRBV6-5; J gene: TRBJ2-2; CDR3 protein: CASSYGPGALGELFF; CDR3 DNA: TGTGCCAGCAGTTACGGGCCAGGTGCTCTCGGGGAGCTGTTTTTT